Listed below are T cell receptor beta chains from one sample, sequenced in a study of cytomegalovirus exposure and HLA in healthy donors. Here immunoSEQ multiplex PCR was the method, and the copy in TCRdb shows in-frame clones only, minus some. The profile shows some 150,000 clones, 75% to 80% of them singletons. The sequenced sample consisted of PBMCs. These TCRs come from a male donor in good health and CMV-seronegative. Each CDR3 is given with its conserved first and last residue. The D gene is left open where the match is weak. Clone size is given for some rows only: seen once, a few or many times, or a class if the clone is expanded.

V gene: TRBV7-9
D gene: NA
J gene: TRBJ2-3
clone size: NA
CDR3 protein: CSSSYSTDTQYF
CDR3 DNA: TGTTCCAGCAGCTACTCCACAGATACGCAGTATTTT

V gene: TRBV27
D gene: TRBD2
J gene: TRBJ2-3
clone size: once
CDR3 protein: CASAGTSGRVGTDTQYF
CDR3 DNA: TGTGCCAGCGCCGGGACTAGCGGGAGAGTGGGCACAGATACGCAGTATTTT

V gene: TRBV5-1
D gene: TRBD1
J gene: TRBJ1-2
clone size: NA
CDR3 protein: CASSRDRGLDYGYTF
CDR3 DNA: TGCGCCAGCAGTCGGGACAGGGGGCTAGACTATGGCTACACCTTC

V gene: TRBV7-9
D gene: NA
J gene: TRBJ1-6
clone size: NA
CDR3 protein: CSSSLGGVSPLHF
CDR3 DNA: TGTTCCAGCAGCTTAGGGGGGGTTTCACCCCTCCACTTT

V gene: TRBV2
D gene: NA
J gene: TRBJ1-6
clone size: NA
CDR3 protein: CASLVQGNSPLHF
CDR3 DNA: TGTGCCAGCCTCGTACAGGGTAATTCACCCCTCCACTTT

V gene: TRBV18
D gene: TRBD2
J gene: TRBJ2-1
clone size: NA
CDR3 protein: CASSPPGLAGGGNEQFF
CDR3 DNA: TGTGCCAGCTCACCCCCGGGACTAGCGGGAGGCGGAAATGAGCAGTTCTTC

V gene: TRBV7-2
D gene: TRBD2
J gene: TRBJ2-1
clone size: NA
CDR3 protein: CASSMGSGGPYNEQFF
CDR3 DNA: TGTGCCAGCAGCATGGGTTCGGGGGGGCCCTACAATGAGCAGTTCTTC

V gene: TRBV5-1
D gene: TRBD2
J gene: TRBJ2-3
clone size: few
CDR3 protein: CASSQPGTSGGWDTQYF
CDR3 DNA: TGCGCCAGTAGCCAGCCGGGGACTAGCGGGGGCTGGGATACGCAGTATTTT

V gene: TRBV11-2
D gene: TRBD1
J gene: TRBJ1-1
clone size: NA
CDR3 protein: CASSFQGAEAFF
CDR3 DNA: TGTGCCAGCAGCTTCCAGGGGGCTGAAGCTTTCTTT

V gene: TRBV6-5
D gene: NA
J gene: TRBJ2-3
clone size: NA
CDR3 protein: CASSSWTASTDTQYF
CDR3 DNA: TGTGCCAGCAGTTCTTGGACAGCTAGCACAGATACGCAGTATTTT

V gene: TRBV6-5
D gene: NA
J gene: TRBJ1-5
clone size: NA
CDR3 protein: CASSYTEGNQPQHF
CDR3 DNA: TGTGCCAGCAGTTATACGGAGGGCAATCAGCCCCAGCATTTT

V gene: TRBV6-1
D gene: NA
J gene: TRBJ1-6
clone size: few
CDR3 protein: CASSHRVDSPLHF
CDR3 DNA: TGTGCCAGCAGCCACAGGGTTGACTCACCCCTCCACTTT

V gene: TRBV30
D gene: NA
J gene: TRBJ2-7
clone size: NA
CDR3 protein: CAWSHPGGYEQYF
CDR3 DNA: TGTGCCTGGAGTCACCCCGGGGGCTACGAGCAGTACTTC

V gene: TRBV11-2
D gene: NA
J gene: TRBJ2-7
clone size: NA
CDR3 protein: CASSPDRLRINEQYF
CDR3 DNA: TGTGCCAGCAGCCCAGACAGGTTACGCATTAACGAGCAGTACTTC

V gene: TRBV18
D gene: NA
J gene: TRBJ1-2
clone size: NA
CDR3 protein: CASSHGQQANYGYTF
CDR3 DNA: TGTGCCAGCTCACACGGACAGCAAGCTAACTATGGCTACACCTTC

V gene: TRBV7-6
D gene: NA
J gene: TRBJ2-7
clone size: once
CDR3 protein: CASSLAQGEQYF
CDR3 DNA: TGTGCCAGCAGCTTAGCCCAGGGCGAGCAGTACTTC

V gene: TRBV6-5
D gene: NA
J gene: TRBJ2-2
clone size: NA
CDR3 protein: CASSPKGLTGELFF
CDR3 DNA: TGTGCCAGCAGTCCAAAAGGACTCACCGGGGAGCTGTTTTTT

V gene: TRBV4-1
D gene: NA
J gene: TRBJ1-1
clone size: NA
CDR3 protein: CASSQRPISTEAFF
CDR3 DNA: TGCGCCAGCAGTCAGCGGCCGATCAGCACTGAAGCTTTCTTT

V gene: TRBV29-1
D gene: TRBD1
J gene: TRBJ1-2
clone size: few
CDR3 protein: CSVEGLGQGRRYGYTF
CDR3 DNA: TGCAGCGTTGAAGGCCTGGGACAGGGGCGTAGGTATGGCTACACCTTC

V gene: TRBV25-1
D gene: NA
J gene: TRBJ2-3
clone size: NA
CDR3 protein: CASTRSRSSDTQYF
CDR3 DNA: TGTGCCAGCACCCGGTCCCGGAGCTCAGATACGCAGTATTTT

V gene: TRBV11-3
D gene: NA
J gene: TRBJ2-7
clone size: few
CDR3 protein: CASSLRSSYEQYF
CDR3 DNA: TGTGCCAGCAGCTTACGTAGCTCCTACGAGCAGTACTTC

V gene: TRBV7-2
D gene: TRBD2
J gene: TRBJ2-2
clone size: once
CDR3 protein: CASSWMTGTSGYTGELFF
CDR3 DNA: TGTGCCAGCAGCTGGATGACCGGGACTAGCGGTTATACCGGGGAGCTGTTTTTT

V gene: TRBV7-6
D gene: TRBD1
J gene: TRBJ1-1
clone size: once
CDR3 protein: CASSVTGGIEAFF
CDR3 DNA: TGTGCCAGCAGCGTGACAGGGGGGATTGAAGCTTTCTTT

V gene: TRBV6-5
D gene: NA
J gene: TRBJ1-1
clone size: once
CDR3 protein: CASSRGGDTEAFF
CDR3 DNA: TGTGCCAGCAGCCGCGGGGGGGACACTGAAGCTTTCTTT

V gene: TRBV5-4
D gene: TRBD1
J gene: TRBJ2-1
clone size: NA
CDR3 protein: CASSPRQGAANEQFF
CDR3 DNA: TGTGCCAGCAGCCCCAGACAGGGGGCGGCCAATGAGCAGTTCTTC

V gene: TRBV9
D gene: NA
J gene: TRBJ2-7
clone size: few
CDR3 protein: CASSVGQSYEQYF
CDR3 DNA: TGTGCCAGCAGCGTTGGACAGTCCTACGAGCAGTACTTC

V gene: TRBV5-4
D gene: TRBD2
J gene: TRBJ2-7
clone size: NA
CDR3 protein: CASSRRGLAGGGRTYEQYF
CDR3 DNA: TGTGCCAGCAGCCGACGAGGACTAGCGGGAGGGGGTCGTACCTACGAGCAGTACTTC

V gene: TRBV11-3
D gene: NA
J gene: TRBJ2-7
clone size: NA
CDR3 protein: CASSDRHTSYEQYF
CDR3 DNA: TGTGCCAGCAGCGATCGACACACAAGCTACGAGCAGTACTTC

V gene: TRBV2
D gene: TRBD1
J gene: TRBJ1-2
clone size: NA
CDR3 protein: CASNRGQGLKTNYGYTF
CDR3 DNA: TGTGCCAGCAATCGAGGACAGGGACTAAAGACTAACTATGGCTACACCTTC

V gene: TRBV18
D gene: TRBD2
J gene: TRBJ2-3
clone size: NA
CDR3 protein: CASSPAASGGPLSTDTQYF
CDR3 DNA: TGTGCCAGCTCACCAGCGGCTAGCGGGGGCCCTCTTAGCACAGATACGCAGTATTTT

V gene: TRBV11-2
D gene: TRBD2
J gene: TRBJ2-1
clone size: NA
CDR3 protein: CASSPSGRTYNEQFF
CDR3 DNA: TGTGCCAGCAGCCCCAGCGGGAGGACGTACAATGAGCAGTTCTTC

V gene: TRBV7-6
D gene: TRBD1
J gene: TRBJ1-3
clone size: NA
CDR3 protein: CASSLERDSGNTIYF
CDR3 DNA: TGTGCCAGCAGCTTAGAACGGGACAGCGGAAACACCATATATTTT

V gene: TRBV6-5
D gene: TRBD1
J gene: TRBJ1-1
clone size: NA
CDR3 protein: CASARQGKAFF
CDR3 DNA: TGTGCCAGCGCTAGACAGGGGAAAGCTTTCTTT

V gene: TRBV11-1
D gene: TRBD1
J gene: TRBJ2-3
clone size: NA
CDR3 protein: CASRLGQGTDTQYF
CDR3 DNA: TGTGCCAGCAGACTTGGACAGGGGACAGATACGCAGTATTTT

V gene: TRBV5-4
D gene: NA
J gene: TRBJ2-3
clone size: NA
CDR3 protein: CASSFGGIETDTQYF
CDR3 DNA: TGTGCCAGCAGCTTCGGCGGGATAGAAACAGATACGCAGTATTTT

V gene: TRBV19
D gene: TRBD2
J gene: TRBJ2-5
clone size: once
CDR3 protein: CASTTGLAAGETQYF
CDR3 DNA: TGTGCCAGTACTACGGGACTAGCGGCCGGGGAGACCCAGTACTTC

V gene: TRBV18
D gene: NA
J gene: TRBJ2-7
clone size: once
CDR3 protein: CASSRGTAYEQYF
CDR3 DNA: TGTGCCAGCTCCCGCGGGACGGCATACGAGCAGTACTTC

V gene: TRBV7-8
D gene: NA
J gene: TRBJ1-4
clone size: NA
CDR3 protein: CASSLGGAGGGQEKLFF
CDR3 DNA: TGTGCCAGCAGCTTAGGGGGGGCAGGCGGGGGACAAGAAAAACTGTTTTTT

V gene: TRBV11-2
D gene: NA
J gene: TRBJ2-5
clone size: NA
CDR3 protein: CASSLDRVQETQYF
CDR3 DNA: TGTGCCAGCAGCTTAGACAGGGTCCAAGAGACCCAGTACTTC

V gene: TRBV7-7
D gene: TRBD2
J gene: TRBJ2-3
clone size: once
CDR3 protein: CASSLGGLASDTQYF
CDR3 DNA: TGTGCCAGCAGCTTAGGAGGACTAGCCTCAGATACGCAGTATTTT

V gene: TRBV27
D gene: TRBD2
J gene: TRBJ2-2
clone size: NA
CDR3 protein: CASSTIAGGANTGELFF
CDR3 DNA: TGTGCCAGCAGTACTATAGCGGGAGGAGCTAACACCGGGGAGCTGTTTTTT

V gene: TRBV30
D gene: NA
J gene: TRBJ1-5
clone size: NA
CDR3 protein: CACQGFNQPQHF
CDR3 DNA: TGTGCCTGTCAGGGTTTCAATCAGCCCCAGCATTTT

V gene: TRBV11-3
D gene: NA
J gene: TRBJ1-1
clone size: NA
CDR3 protein: CASSLAGGSEASF
CDR3 DNA: TGTGCCAGCAGCTTAGCCGGGGGGTCTGAAGCTTCCTTT

V gene: TRBV5-6
D gene: TRBD1
J gene: TRBJ1-5
clone size: NA
CDR3 protein: CASSRTGRQPQHF
CDR3 DNA: TGTGCCAGCAGCCGGACAGGGAGGCAGCCCCAGCATTTT

V gene: TRBV5-1
D gene: NA
J gene: TRBJ2-7
clone size: NA
CDR3 protein: CASSPRTVEYEQYF
CDR3 DNA: TGCGCCAGCAGCCCGCGGACAGTTGAATACGAGCAGTACTTC